This is a list of T cell receptor beta chains from one sample in a study of cytotoxic CD8 clonotypes in ibrutinib-treated CLL. The method was immunoSEQ multiplex PCR; TCRdb's version includes in-frame clones alone and lacks a portion of them. The repertoire holds tens of thousands of clones, with 60% to 75% as singletons. The source material was PBMCs, sampled at disease progression, from a patient treated with ibrutinib. Receptors originate from a human donor with chronic lymphocytic leukemia. The CDR3 runs from the conserved cysteine through the conserved F or W. A D gene is named only where the DNA matches it firmly. Some rows have no size entry. The others give once, few or many, or a class for an expanded clone.

J: TRBJ2-2
V: TRBV30
size: .
D: TRBD1
CDR3: CAWNRGDTGELFF
DNA: TGTGCCTGGAACAGGGGTGACACCGGGGAGCTGTTTTTT

J: TRBJ1-1
V: TRBV6-4
size: .
D: TRBD1
CDR3: CASRLRDRGTEAFF
DNA: TGTGCCAGCAGACTACGGGACAGGGGAACCGAAGCTTTCTTT

J: TRBJ1-5
V: TRBV5-4
size: .
D: .
CDR3: CASSRTVPDQPQHF
DNA: TGTGCCAGCAGCCGGACAGTGCCCGATCAGCCCCAGCATTTT

J: TRBJ1-1
V: TRBV2
size: .
D: .
CDR3: CASSASGNTEAFF
DNA: TGTGCCAGCAGTGCATCGGGGAACACTGAAGCTTTCTTT

J: TRBJ1-1
V: TRBV4-1
size: few
D: .
CDR3: CASSQDVGFGTEAFF
DNA: TGCGCCAGCAGCCAAGATGTAGGTTTCGGTACTGAAGCTTTCTTT

J: TRBJ2-3
V: TRBV15
size: .
D: .
CDR3: CATSRDRTLGPDTQYF
DNA: TGTGCCACCAGCAGAGATCGGACCCTCGGGCCAGATACGCAGTATTTT

J: TRBJ2-5
V: TRBV10-1
size: .
D: TRBD2
CDR3: CASRRGYQETQYF
DNA: TGCGCCAGCAGGCGGGGGTACCAAGAGACCCAGTACTTC

J: TRBJ2-7
V: TRBV5-5
size: .
D: .
CDR3: CASSQPGVSYEQYF
DNA: TGTGCCAGCAGCCAGCCCGGGGTCTCCTACGAGCAGTACTTC

J: TRBJ2-7
V: TRBV15
size: .
D: .
CDR3: CATSRGVGTAVSYEQYF
DNA: TGTGCCACCAGCAGAGGGGTAGGGACGGCCGTCTCCTACGAGCAGTACTTC

J: TRBJ2-5
V: TRBV7-6
size: .
D: .
CDR3: CASSLDPETWTETQYF
DNA: TGTGCCAGCAGCTTAGATCCGGAAACCTGGACAGAGACCCAGTACTTC

J: TRBJ2-1
V: TRBV5-4
size: .
D: TRBD2
CDR3: CASSRLAGGPFNEQFF
DNA: TGTGCCAGCAGCCGACTAGCGGGGGGCCCCTTCAATGAGCAGTTCTTC

J: TRBJ1-1
V: TRBV25-1
size: .
D: TRBD1
CDR3: CASTSGGPEAFF
DNA: TGTGCCAGCACCTCAGGGGGGCCTGAAGCTTTCTTT

J: TRBJ1-4
V: TRBV19
size: .
D: .
CDR3: CASSISVTNEKLFF
DNA: TGTGCCAGTAGTATCTCAGTCACTAATGAAAAACTGTTTTTT

J: TRBJ2-7
V: TRBV27
size: .
D: .
CDR3: CASSFYLASTYEQYF
DNA: TGTGCCAGCAGTTTTTACCTAGCGTCAACCTACGAGCAGTACTTC

J: TRBJ1-2
V: TRBV28
size: few
D: .
CDR3: CASSLGVGVNYGYTF
DNA: TGTGCCAGCAGTTTAGGGGTAGGGGTCAACTATGGCTACACCTTC

J: TRBJ1-3
V: TRBV9
size: .
D: .
CDR3: CASSDGAISGNTIYF
DNA: TGTGCCAGCAGCGACGGGGCCATTTCTGGAAACACCATATATTTT

J: TRBJ1-3
V: TRBV28
size: .
D: .
CDR3: CASSAVLGPIIDGNTIYF
DNA: TGTGCCAGCAGTGCTGTACTTGGACCTATAATTGATGGAAACACCATATATTTT

J: TRBJ2-7
V: TRBV2
size: .
D: TRBD2
CDR3: CASSGTSGGNYEQYF
DNA: TGTGCCAGCAGTGGAACTAGCGGGGGAAACTACGAGCAGTACTTC

J: TRBJ2-1
V: TRBV28
size: once
D: TRBD2
CDR3: CASTLGGLAGVVEQFF
DNA: TGTGCCAGCACCTTGGGGGGGCTAGCGGGGGTTGTTGAGCAGTTCTTC

J: TRBJ2-3
V: TRBV18
size: once
D: .
CDR3: CASSQDLYTDTQYF
DNA: TGTGCCAGCTCACAGGACCTCTACACAGATACGCAGTATTTT

J: TRBJ1-5
V: TRBV7-9
size: .
D: .
CDR3: CASSSANSNQPQHF
DNA: TGTGCCAGCAGCTCGGCCAATAGCAATCAGCCCCAGCATTTT

J: TRBJ2-3
V: TRBV5-1
size: .
D: TRBD2
CDR3: CASAGGPGSDTQYF
DNA: TGCGCCAGCGCGGGGGGCCCCGGGTCAGATACGCAGTATTTT

J: TRBJ2-7
V: TRBV5-1
size: .
D: .
CDR3: CASSLGDRNYEQYF
DNA: TGCGCCAGCAGCTTGGGCGACAGAAACTACGAGCAGTACTTC

J: TRBJ2-7
V: TRBV10-2
size: .
D: .
CDR3: CASSEEAKAGKYF
DNA: TGCGCCAGCAGTGAAGAGGCAAAGGCAGGGAAGTACTTC

J: TRBJ2-1
V: TRBV10-3
size: .
D: .
CDR3: CAISRDPGGNNEQFF
DNA: TGTGCCATCAGTCGGGATCCCGGGGGTAACAATGAGCAGTTCTTC

J: TRBJ1-5
V: TRBV27
size: .
D: .
CDR3: CASSSLGQPQHF
DNA: TGTGCCAGCAGTTCTTTGGGTCAGCCCCAGCATTTT

J: TRBJ1-3
V: TRBV11-2
size: .
D: .
CDR3: CASSPGTPGNTIYF
DNA: TGTGCCAGCAGCCCAGGGACACCTGGAAACACCATATATTTT

J: TRBJ2-3
V: TRBV10-3
size: .
D: .
CDR3: CAISESNLSLPTDTQYF
DNA: TGTGCCATCAGTGAGTCTAATTTGAGCTTACCTACAGATACGCAGTATTTT

J: TRBJ2-3
V: TRBV6-1
size: .
D: TRBD1
CDR3: CASSEPGQGSTDTQYF
DNA: TGTGCCAGCAGTGAACCCGGACAGGGTAGCACAGATACGCAGTATTTT

J: TRBJ1-2
V: TRBV7-9
size: few
D: TRBD1
CDR3: CALPPPTGFDYGYTF
DNA: TGTGCCCTACCTCCCCCGACAGGGTTCGACTATGGCTACACCTTC

J: TRBJ2-4
V: TRBV5-6
size: .
D: .
CDR3: CASSNLKSAKNIQYF
DNA: TGTGCCAGCAGCAACCTTAAATCAGCCAAAAACATTCAGTACTTC

J: TRBJ2-7
V: TRBV5-1
size: few
D: .
CDR3: CASAGPQKADEQYF
DNA: TGCGCCAGCGCCGGGCCCCAAAAGGCCGACGAGCAGTACTTC

J: TRBJ2-2
V: TRBV19
size: .
D: .
CDR3: CASTLTILRNTGELFF
DNA: TGTGCCAGTACCCTAACGATATTAAGGAACACCGGGGAGCTGTTTTTT

J: TRBJ1-5
V: TRBV19
size: few
D: .
CDR3: CASSMSGINQPQHF
DNA: TGTGCCAGTAGTATGTCAGGGATCAATCAGCCCCAGCATTTT

J: TRBJ2-7
V: TRBV4-2
size: .
D: TRBD2
CDR3: CASSQESGSAYEQYF
DNA: TGTGCCAGCAGCCAAGAAAGCGGGAGTGCCTACGAGCAGTACTTC

J: TRBJ2-5
V: TRBV6-5
size: .
D: .
CDR3: CASSYQPRQETQYF
DNA: TGTGCCAGCAGTTACCAGCCTCGCCAAGAGACCCAGTACTTC

J: TRBJ2-1
V: TRBV6-1
size: .
D: TRBD2
CDR3: CASSVDGAGGYNEQFF
DNA: TGTGCCAGCAGTGTCGATGGAGCGGGGGGATACAATGAGCAGTTCTTC

J: TRBJ1-1
V: TRBV10-3
size: once
D: .
CDR3: CAIMSGTAKTEAFF
DNA: TGTGCCATCATGTCCGGGACGGCCAAAACTGAAGCTTTCTTT

J: TRBJ1-4
V: TRBV5-4
size: few
D: .
CDR3: CAMRGGKANEKLFF
DNA: TGTGCCATGCGGGGGGGAAAAGCGAATGAAAAACTGTTTTTT

J: TRBJ2-2
V: TRBV19
size: .
D: .
CDR3: CASSTLPTGELFF
DNA: TGTGCCAGTAGTACGCTTCCCACCGGGGAGCTGTTTTTT

J: TRBJ1-5
V: TRBV7-9
size: few
D: .
CDR3: CASSLWEGGQPQHF
DNA: TGTGCCAGCAGCTTATGGGAAGGGGGTCAGCCCCAGCATTTT

J: TRBJ2-1
V: TRBV15
size: .
D: .
CDR3: CATSRDYIGGVGEQFF
DNA: TGTGCCACCAGCAGAGATTATATTGGGGGAGTAGGTGAGCAGTTCTTC

J: TRBJ1-2
V: TRBV10-2
size: few
D: .
CDR3: CASSESTQDGYTF
DNA: TGCGCCAGCAGTGAGTCGACACAGGATGGCTACACCTTC

J: TRBJ2-1
V: TRBV7-6
size: .
D: .
CDR3: CASSLGLRSIDEQFF
DNA: TGTGCCAGCAGCTTAGGCCTCCGCTCGATCGATGAGCAGTTCTTC

J: TRBJ2-1
V: TRBV9
size: once
D: TRBD2
CDR3: CASSATSGGAFNEQFF
DNA: TGTGCCAGCAGCGCGACTAGCGGGGGGGCTTTCAATGAGCAGTTCTTC

J: TRBJ1-5
V: TRBV6-6
size: .
D: .
CDR3: CASRPGYSNQPQHF
DNA: TGTGCCAGCCGCCCGGGATATAGCAATCAGCCCCAGCATTTT

J: TRBJ1-2
V: TRBV2
size: .
D: .
CDR3: CASSVWGAGGYTF
DNA: TGTGCCAGCAGTGTTTGGGGCGCCGGTGGCTACACCTTC

J: TRBJ2-7
V: TRBV5-4
size: .
D: .
CDR3: CASSRETDSYEQYF
DNA: TGTGCCAGCAGCCGTGAGACAGACTCCTACGAGCAGTACTTC

J: TRBJ1-1
V: TRBV2
size: .
D: TRBD1
CDR3: CASRSHRGRTEAFF
DNA: TGTGCCAGCAGGAGTCACAGGGGAAGGACTGAAGCTTTCTTT

J: TRBJ1-1
V: TRBV6-6
size: .
D: .
CDR3: CASSENVEAFF
DNA: TGTGCCAGCAGTGAGAATGTTGAAGCTTTCTTT

J: TRBJ1-5
V: TRBV2
size: .
D: .
CDR3: CATAPEGVGQPQHF
DNA: TGTGCCACCGCGCCGGAGGGAGTAGGGCAGCCCCAGCATTTT

J: TRBJ1-2
V: TRBV7-9
size: .
D: .
CDR3: CASSLALGGYTF
DNA: TGTGCCAGCAGCTTAGCGCTCGGTGGCTACACCTTC

J: TRBJ2-7
V: TRBV2
size: .
D: TRBD2
CDR3: CASSETAGGLGEQYF
DNA: TGTGCCAGCAGTGAAACGGCGGGAGGGCTGGGCGAGCAGTACTTC

J: TRBJ2-3
V: TRBV9
size: .
D: .
CDR3: CASSVDPPGGLHADTQYF
DNA: TGTGCCAGCAGCGTAGATCCCCCCGGGGGCCTCCACGCAGATACGCAGTATTTT

J: TRBJ2-1
V: TRBV7-3
size: few
D: .
CDR3: CASSPSSSYNEQFF
DNA: TGTGCCAGCAGCCCCAGCAGCTCCTACAATGAGCAGTTCTTC